This TCR beta chain was observed in a study of T cell repertoires in cytomegalovirus infection. Overall study: TCR beta signatures that were public indicated CMV infection and matching HLA type.

Germline lookup yields CDR1 DFQATT and CDR2 SNEGSKA (reference sequence). V dropped 1 base and J dropped 3 bases, with 9 bases sitting between them. This CDR3 spans 13 amino acids. TCRdb itself ran the reads through MiXCR, one entry per CDR3 protein. The table has around 95,000 distinct CDR3 sequences, approximately 30% seen once. This clonotype was seen more than once but under ten times. Its antigen is unidentified. The sample consisted of CD8+ T cells from cultured PBMCs, taken from culture after CMV antigen stimulation. The chain combines TRBV20-1 with TRBJ1-1; D is possibly TRBD1 (6 bases). The sequence was collected from a human donor in good health (CMV status not recorded). Some clones in this sample may be carry-over from other donors' samples. DNA of the CDR3: TGCAGTGCTAGAGGGGGGGGCGACACTGAAGCTTTCTTT. This sequence encodes CSARGGGDTEAFF.